This T cell receptor (beta chain) was captured by sequencing in a study of T cell responses to AZD1222 COVID-19 vaccine. The CDR3 spans 16 residues. The germline V and J ends were trimmed by 6 bases and 7 bases, with 19 bases remaining between them. Germline V lookup: CDR1 KGHSH, CDR2 LQKENI. Comments on this clone: Its antigen remains unknown.

The study, taken as a whole, reports: Donors were mostly white British, more females; clonal diversity possibly underestimated. Baseline antibody screening turned up just six or seven seropositive AZD1222 recipients. Unmutated regions of variants are reportedly targeted by nearly half of spike-specific TCRs.

Assay: immunoSEQ multiplex PCR; the TCRdb copy retains only in-frame clones and omits some. The repertoire includes about 78,000 clones, around 90% of them detected once, and about 23% sits in the top ten. The chain has TRBV18 and TRBJ1-6, with D unclear. Sequenced material: peripheral blood, taken on day 0 of AZD1222 vaccination. The sequence was obtained from an adult in good health. The CDR3 DNA sequence: TGTGCCAGCTCGTCGGAAATAAATCGAGAAAATTCACCCCTCCACTTT. Translating gives CASSSEINRENSPLHF. The full variable domain, completed using reference TRBV18 and TRBJ1-6, is NAGVMQNPRHLVRRRGQEARLRCSPMKGHSHVYWYRQLPEEGLKFMVYLQKENIIDESGMPKERFSAEFPKEGPSILRIQQVVRGDSAAYFCASSSEINRENSPLHFGNGTRLTVT.